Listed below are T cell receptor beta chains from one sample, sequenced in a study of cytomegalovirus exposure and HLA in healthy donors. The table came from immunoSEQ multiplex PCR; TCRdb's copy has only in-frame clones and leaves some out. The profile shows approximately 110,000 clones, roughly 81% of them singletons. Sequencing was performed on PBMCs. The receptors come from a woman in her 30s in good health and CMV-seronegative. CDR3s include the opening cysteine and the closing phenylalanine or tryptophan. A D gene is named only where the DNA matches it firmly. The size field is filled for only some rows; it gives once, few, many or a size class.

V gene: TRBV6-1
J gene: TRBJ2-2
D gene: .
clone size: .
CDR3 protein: CASSRGEDTGELFF
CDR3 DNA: TGTGCCAGCAGTCGCGGGGAAGACACCGGGGAGCTGTTTTTT

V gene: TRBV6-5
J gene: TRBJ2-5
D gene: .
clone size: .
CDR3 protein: CASSYGGAAPGETQYF
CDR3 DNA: TGTGCCAGCAGTTACGGTGGGGCAGCCCCAGGGGAGACCCAGTACTTC

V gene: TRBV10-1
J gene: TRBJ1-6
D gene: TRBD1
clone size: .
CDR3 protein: CASRGTGNSPLHF
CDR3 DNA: TGCGCCAGCAGAGGGACAGGGAATTCACCCCTCCACTTT

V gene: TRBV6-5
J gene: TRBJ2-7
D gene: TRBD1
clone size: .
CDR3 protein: CASSYDRGNEQYF
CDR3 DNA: TGTGCCAGCAGTTACGACAGGGGCAACGAGCAGTACTTC

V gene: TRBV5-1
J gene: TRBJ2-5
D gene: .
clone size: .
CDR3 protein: CASTNRGGQETQYF
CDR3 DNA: TGCGCCAGCACCAACAGGGGGGGTCAAGAGACCCAGTACTTC

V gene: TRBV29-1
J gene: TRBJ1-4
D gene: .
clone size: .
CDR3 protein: CSALRTGSSTNEKLFF
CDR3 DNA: TGCAGCGCCCTCAGAACGGGATCTTCAACTAATGAAAAACTGTTTTTT

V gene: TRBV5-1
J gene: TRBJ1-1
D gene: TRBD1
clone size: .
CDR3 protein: CASSPPGGYTEAFF
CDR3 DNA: TGCGCCAGCAGCCCGCCAGGGGGGTACACTGAAGCTTTCTTT

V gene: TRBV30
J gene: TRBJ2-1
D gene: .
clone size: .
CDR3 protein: CAWSPTFFGQFF
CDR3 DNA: TGTGCCTGGAGTCCCACTTTCTTCGGGCAGTTCTTC

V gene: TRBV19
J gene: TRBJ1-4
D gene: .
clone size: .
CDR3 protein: CASSTYRASREKLFF
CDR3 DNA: TGTGCCAGTAGTACCTACAGGGCCTCTCGTGAAAAACTGTTTTTT

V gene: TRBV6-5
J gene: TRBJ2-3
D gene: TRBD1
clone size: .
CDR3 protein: CASSPTGGAVDTQYF
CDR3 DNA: TGTGCCAGCAGCCCGACAGGGGGCGCGGTAGATACGCAGTATTTT

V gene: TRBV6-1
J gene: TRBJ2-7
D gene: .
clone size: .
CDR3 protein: CASSEPYEQYF
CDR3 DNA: TGTGCCAGCAGTGAACCGTACGAGCAGTACTTC

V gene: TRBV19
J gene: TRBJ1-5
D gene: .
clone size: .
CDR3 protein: CASSIPGQFGISSPQHF
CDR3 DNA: TGTGCCAGTAGTATTCCCGGACAGTTCGGAATCAGCTCGCCCCAGCATTTT

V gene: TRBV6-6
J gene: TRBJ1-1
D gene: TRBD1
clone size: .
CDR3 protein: CASSVDPGQGVTEAFF
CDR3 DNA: TGTGCCAGCAGTGTAGACCCGGGACAGGGGGTCACTGAAGCTTTCTTT

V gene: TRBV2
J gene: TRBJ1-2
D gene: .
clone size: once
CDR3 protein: CASMLTGTSNYGYTF
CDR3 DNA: TGTGCCAGCATGCTTACCGGGACTTCTAACTATGGCTACACCTTC

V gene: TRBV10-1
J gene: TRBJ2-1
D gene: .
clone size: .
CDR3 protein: CASRSRGRDDEQFF
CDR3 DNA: TGCGCCAGCAGAAGTAGGGGCCGAGACGATGAGCAGTTCTTC

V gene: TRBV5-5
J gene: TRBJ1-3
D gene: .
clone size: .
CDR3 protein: CASSLRKGDFSGNTIYF
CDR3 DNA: TGTGCCAGCAGCTTGAGGAAAGGGGACTTCTCTGGAAACACCATATATTTT

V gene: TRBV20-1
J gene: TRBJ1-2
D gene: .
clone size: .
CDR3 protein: CSAGRLYGYTF
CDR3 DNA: TGCAGTGCTGGCCGACTCTATGGCTACACCTTC

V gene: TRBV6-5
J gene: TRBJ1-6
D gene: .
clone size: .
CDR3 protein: CASSYEHFNSPLHF
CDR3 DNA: TGTGCCAGCAGTTACGAACATTTTAATTCACCCCTCCACTTT

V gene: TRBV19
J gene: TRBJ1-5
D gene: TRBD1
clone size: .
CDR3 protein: CASARGTGGLNQPQHF
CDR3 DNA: TGTGCCAGTGCCAGGGGGACAGGGGGGCTGAATCAGCCCCAGCATTTT

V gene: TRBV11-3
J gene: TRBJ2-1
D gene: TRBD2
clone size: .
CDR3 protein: CASSPGLADYNEQFF
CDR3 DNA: TGTGCCAGCAGTCCGGGACTAGCGGACTACAATGAGCAGTTCTTC

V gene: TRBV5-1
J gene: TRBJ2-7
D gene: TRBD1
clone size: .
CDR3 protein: CASSPRDRGMDEQYF
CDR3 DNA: TGCGCCAGCAGCCCCCGGGACAGGGGAATGGACGAGCAGTACTTC

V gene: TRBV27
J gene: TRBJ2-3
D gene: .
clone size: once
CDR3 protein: CASSSRRRTDTQYF
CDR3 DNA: TGTGCCAGCAGTTCGCGACGGAGGACAGATACGCAGTATTTT

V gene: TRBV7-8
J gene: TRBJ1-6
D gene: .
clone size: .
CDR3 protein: CASSLRQKDSPLHF
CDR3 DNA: TGTGCCAGCAGCTTGAGACAGAAAGATTCACCCCTCCACTTT

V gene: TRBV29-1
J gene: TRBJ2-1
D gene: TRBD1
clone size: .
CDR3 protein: CSPGQGYNEQFF
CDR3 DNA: TGCAGCCCGGGACAGGGATACAATGAGCAGTTCTTC

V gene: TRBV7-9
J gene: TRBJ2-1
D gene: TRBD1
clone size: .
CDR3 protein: CASSLGTANNEQFF
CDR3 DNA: TGTGCCAGCAGCTTGGGGACAGCCAACAATGAGCAGTTCTTC

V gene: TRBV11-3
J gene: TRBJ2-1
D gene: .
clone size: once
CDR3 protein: CASSARLDNEQFF
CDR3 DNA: TGTGCCAGCAGCGCTCGACTTGACAATGAGCAGTTCTTC

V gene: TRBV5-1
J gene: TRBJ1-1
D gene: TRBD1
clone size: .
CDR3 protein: CASSLGDRGRAFF
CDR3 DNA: TGCGCCAGCAGCTTGGGGGACAGGGGGCGAGCTTTCTTT

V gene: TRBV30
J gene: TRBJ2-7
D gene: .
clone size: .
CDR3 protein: CAWIRDNGYEQYF
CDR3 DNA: TGTGCCTGGATCCGGGACAACGGTTACGAGCAGTACTTC

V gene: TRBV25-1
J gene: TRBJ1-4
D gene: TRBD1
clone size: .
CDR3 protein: CASRQGGSGEKLFF
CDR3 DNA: TGTGCCAGCAGACAGGGGGGGAGTGGTGAAAAACTGTTTTTT

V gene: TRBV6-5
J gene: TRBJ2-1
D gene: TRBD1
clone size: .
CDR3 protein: CATRRDRSYNEQFF
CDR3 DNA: TGTGCCACCCGAAGGGACAGGTCTTACAATGAGCAGTTCTTC

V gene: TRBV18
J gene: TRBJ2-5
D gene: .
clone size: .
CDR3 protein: CASSPARQETQYF
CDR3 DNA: TGTGCCAGCTCACCGGCAAGACAAGAGACCCAGTACTTC

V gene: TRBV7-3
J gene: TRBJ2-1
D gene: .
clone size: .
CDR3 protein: CASSVDTNYNEQFF
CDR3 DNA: TGTGCCAGCAGCGTGGACACAAACTACAATGAGCAGTTCTTC

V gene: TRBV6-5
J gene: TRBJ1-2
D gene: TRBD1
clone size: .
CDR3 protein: CASSVRDREGYTF
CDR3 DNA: TGTGCCAGCAGTGTCCGGGACAGGGAAGGCTACACCTTC